This TCR beta chain was identified during a study of T-cell reconstitution after alpha-beta-depleted transplantation in children. Trimming took 6 bases from V and 2 from J, leaving 14 bases between them. This CDR3 comprises 15 residues. Germline CDR1 is LNHDA and CDR2 is SQIVND (reference sequence). Unique molecular identifiers tagged the TCRbeta library. TCRdb processed the PCR reads anew with MiXCR; each CDR3 protein has one entry. The sample lists about 580,000 distinct CDR3 sequences, about a quarter seen once, with approximately 33% in the top ten. There are a few counts of this clonotype. The source was PBMCs, collected before TCRalphabeta/CD19-depleted stem cell transplant. The source of this sequence is a boy in the first two years of life with Wiskott-Aldrich syndrome, due to receive a stem cell transplant. The chain carries TRBV19 and TRBJ1-5, with D maybe TRBD1 (6 bases). The chain's CDR3 is CASSLQGWGNQPQHF. CDR3 DNA sequence: TGTGCCAGTAGCTTACAGGGATGGGGCAATCAGCCCCAGCATTTT.